This TCR beta chain stems from a study of CD8 T cells in ankylosing spondylitis. Broader study findings: Significant enrichment of disease-linked clones was reportedly seen in matched ankylosing spondylitis synovial fluid. Among TCR beta sequences, a motif of several highly homologous variants appeared characteristic of ankylosing spondylitis blood.

This clonotype was picked up many times. Antigen: not known. With molecular barcodes, quantitative 5'-RACE was used to make the TCR beta libraries. TCRdb called the 5' RACE reads again in MiXCR, with one record for every CDR3 protein. The sample includes about 190,000 distinct CDR3 sequences, 10% to 15% of them seen just once. CDR3 length: 17 residues. J was trimmed by 7 bases and V by 6 bases; bases with no gene match: 18. V is TRBV12-3 or TRBV12-4 and J is TRBJ2-1; TRBD2 matches 7 bases. This TCR was sampled from a female donor with ankylosing spondylitis or in good health (not recorded which). Sequencing was carried out using blood, either unsorted or a sorted T cell fraction (not recorded which). CDR3 nucleotide sequence: TGTGCCAGCAGCCAATACGGGCGGGGGACTACTAGTAATGAGCAGTTCTTC. This translates into CASSQYGRGTTSNEQFF.